This T cell receptor (beta chain) was profiled in a study of OX40 agonist ivuxolimab in advanced cancers. General observations from the study: Expanded clones belonging to CD8+ T cells outnumbered, on average, those of CD4+. No antigen was identified for the clonally expanded peripheral T cells.

Profiling relied on immunoSEQ multiplex PCR, and the TCRdb table lists in-frame clones only, not all of them. The table includes about 35,000 clones, roughly 84% detected once. V was clipped by 6 bases and J by 1 base, with 16 bases between them. The CDR3 runs 16 residues. The V gene's germline CDR1 is MGHDK and CDR2 SYGVNS. On this clone itself: Its cognate antigen is unknown.

Blood draws occurred at baseline, cycle 4 day 1, and cycle 7 day 1. Specimen: CD4+ or CD8+ T cells sorted from blood, collected in a trial of the OX40 agonist ivuxolimab. The chain combines TRBV25-1 with TRBJ2-1; tentatively, D is TRBD2 (6 bases). This TCR was sampled from an adult with an advanced solid tumor such as melanoma, head and neck, liver or kidney cancer. CDR3 residues: CASSVEGPPSYNEQFF. The CDR3 nucleotides are TGTGCCAGCAGCGTGGAGGGGCCGCCTTCCTACAATGAGCAGTTCTTC.